This T cell receptor beta chain was captured by sequencing in a study of vaccination and CD4 T cells after COVID-19. Study-level information: Convalescent patients, SARS-CoV-2 positive by nasal swab PCR, comprised under ten mild cases and one severe case. The convalescents, six males and four females, included two who were Hispanic.

This clonotype appeared a single time. As yet, its antigen is unknown. V lost 3 bases to trimming and J lost 2 bases, with 16 bases between them. The CDR3 runs 15 residues. Germline-derived CDR1 and CDR2 are DFQATT and SNEGSKA (reference sequence). Treatment reported: roughly 10-day PBMC culture with coronavirus spike peptide pools or control peptides (ViraFEST assay). The Oncomine TCR Beta short-read assay sequenced DNA from cultured CD4+ T cells. TCRdb recomputed calls from the PCR reads with MiXCR, one row per CDR3 protein. The table lists about 16,000 distinct CDR3 sequences, around 61% of them singletons, with around 7.4% in the top ten.

The sequenced sample was CD4+ T cells from blood, cultured in vitro. This chain links TRBV20-1 with TRBJ1-1, with a weak D call TRBD1 (6 bases). The TCR comes from a human donor who had recovered from COVID-19. CDR3 sequence reads: CSARVPTRGNTEAFF. The CDR3 DNA follows: TGCAGTGCTAGGGTCCCGACCAGGGGAAACACTGAAGCTTTCTTT.